This section outlines one T cell receptor (beta chain) sequence together with its context. Its antigen is as yet unknown. This record comes from a study of T cell responses to AZD1222 COVID-19 vaccine. Study-level points and caveats: White British people made up most donors, females outnumbered males, and clonal diversity was possibly underestimated. Repertoires were collected only later (after the peak T cell response had occurred).

Germline V gives CDR1 SGDLS, CDR2 YYNGEE. V lost 0 bases to trimming and J lost 0 bases, with 17 bases between them. The CDR3 sequence is 18 residues long. TCRdb keeps only in-frame clones here, not all; method: immunoSEQ multiplex PCR. The sample contains 130,000 or so clones, roughly 94% of which appear only once. The chain uses TRBV9 and TRBJ2-3; tentatively, D is TRBD2 (5 bases). The TCR was taken from an adult in good health. The sample in question was peripheral blood, obtained on day 0 of AZD1222 vaccination. DNA for the CDR3: TGTGCCAGCAGCGTAGAGGGAGCCACGGCGACTAGCACAGATACGCAGTATTTT. Residues: CASSVEGATATSTDTQYF.